This T cell receptor beta chain was documented in a study of blood T cell repertoires in COVID-19. Study information: Whether acute or convalescent, the COVID-19 samples came from the United States, Italy and Spain. PBMCs, B-cell-depleted T cells, or T cells were the source of the cDNA or gDNA that made up the material.

Method: immunoSEQ multiplex PCR; TCRdb's copy keeps in-frame clones and lacks some. The table records 45,000 to 55,000 clones, 60% to 80% of them present only once. CDR3 length: 13 amino acids. Trimming removed 3 bases from V and 6 bases from J, with 14 bases in between. Germline values: CDR1 GTSNPN, CDR2 SVGIG (reference sequence). The sequence was obtained from a woman aged 45-59 years with acute COVID-19. The sequenced sample was PBMCs or T cells enriched from blood (not recorded which). The chain has TRBV30 and TRBJ1-2; D gene ambiguous. This CDR3 reads CAWSRAEFDGYTF. Written as DNA, the CDR3 is TGTGCCTGGAGCCGCGCGGAGTTCGATGGCTACACCTTC.